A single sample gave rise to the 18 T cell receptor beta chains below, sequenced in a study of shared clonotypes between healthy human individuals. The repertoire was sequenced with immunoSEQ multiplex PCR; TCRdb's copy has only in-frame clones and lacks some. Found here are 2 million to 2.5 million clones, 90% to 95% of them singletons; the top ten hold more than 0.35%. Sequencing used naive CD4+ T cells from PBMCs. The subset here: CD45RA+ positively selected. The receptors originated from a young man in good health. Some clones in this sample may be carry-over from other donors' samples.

The CDR3 nucleotides are TGTGCCGGGAGGGGGCCAATGAACACTGAAGCTTTCTTT. Its translation is CAGRGPMNTEAFF. The rearrangement joins TRBV28 to TRBJ1-1; 7 bases map to TRBD1. From germline, CDR1 is MDHEN and CDR2 SYDVKM. The CDR3 totals 13 residues. V was pared by 11 bases and J by 0 bases, with 6 bases of the junction left unmatched.

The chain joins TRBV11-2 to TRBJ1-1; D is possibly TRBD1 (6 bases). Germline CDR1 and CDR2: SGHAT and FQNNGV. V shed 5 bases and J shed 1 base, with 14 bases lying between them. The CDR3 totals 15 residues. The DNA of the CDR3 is TGTGCCAGCAGCGCCCCTCGGGGGGCGAACACTGAAGCTTTCTTT. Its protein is CASSAPRGANTEAFF.

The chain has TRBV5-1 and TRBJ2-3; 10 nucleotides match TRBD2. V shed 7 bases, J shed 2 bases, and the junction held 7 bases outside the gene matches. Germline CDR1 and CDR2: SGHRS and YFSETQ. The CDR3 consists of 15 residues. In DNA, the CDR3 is TGCGCCAGCCGATTAGCGGGAGGCTTCACAGATACGCAGTATTTT. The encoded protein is CASRLAGGFTDTQYF. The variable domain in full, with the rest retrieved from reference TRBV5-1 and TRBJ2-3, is KAGVTQTPRYLIKTRGQQVTLSCSPISGHRSVSWYQQTPGQGLQFLFEYFSETQRNKGNFPGRFSGRQFSNSRSEMNVSTLELGDSALYLCASRLAGGFTDTQYFGPGTRLTVL.

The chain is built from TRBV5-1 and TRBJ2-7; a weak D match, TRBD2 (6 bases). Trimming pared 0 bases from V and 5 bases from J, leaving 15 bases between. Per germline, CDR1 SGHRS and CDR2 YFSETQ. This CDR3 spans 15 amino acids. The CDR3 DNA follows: TGCGCCAGCAGCTTGGCCGACGGGGGAGCCCACGAGCAGTACTTC. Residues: CASSLADGGAHEQYF.

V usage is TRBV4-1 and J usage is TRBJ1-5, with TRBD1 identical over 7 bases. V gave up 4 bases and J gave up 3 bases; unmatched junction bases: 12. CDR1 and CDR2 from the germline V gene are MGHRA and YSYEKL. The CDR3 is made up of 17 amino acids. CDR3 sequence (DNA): TGCGCCAGCAGCCGAGATTATTTACAGGGGAACAATCAGCCCCAGCATTTT. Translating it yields CASSRDYLQGNNQPQHF.

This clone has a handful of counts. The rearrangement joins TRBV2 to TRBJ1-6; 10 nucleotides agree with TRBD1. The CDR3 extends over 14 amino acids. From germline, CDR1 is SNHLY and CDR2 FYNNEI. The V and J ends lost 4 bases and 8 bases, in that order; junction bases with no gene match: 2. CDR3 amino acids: CASSGTGGDSPLHF. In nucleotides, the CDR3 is TGTGCCAGCAGTGGGACAGGGGGGGATTCACCCCTCCACTTT.

The CDR3 region is CASNTGGRNQPQHF. As DNA, the CDR3 is TGTGCCAGCAACACAGGGGGTCGCAATCAGCCCCAGCATTTT. This chain uses TRBV5-6 with TRBJ1-5; 8 nucleotides line up with TRBD1. Germline V gene sequence: CDR1 SGHDT, CDR2 YYEEEE. This CDR3 region has 14 residues. V lost 6 bases, J lost 2 bases, and 4 bases stayed unmatched. Full variable domain (outside the CDR3, taken from reference TRBV5-6 and TRBJ1-5): DAGVTQSPTHLIKTRGQQVTLRCSPKSGHDTVSWYQQALGQGPQFIFQYYEEEERQRGNFPDRFSGHQFPNYSSELNVNALLLGDSALYLCASNTGGRNQPQHFGDGTRLSIL.

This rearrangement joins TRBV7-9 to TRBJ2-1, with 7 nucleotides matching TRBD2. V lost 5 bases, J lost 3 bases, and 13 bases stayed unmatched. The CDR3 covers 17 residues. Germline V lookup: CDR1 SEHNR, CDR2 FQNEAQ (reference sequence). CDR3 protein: CASSPRLRDYLYNEQFF. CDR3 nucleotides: TGTGCCAGCAGCCCCCGTTTGCGGGACTACCTCTACAATGAGCAGTTCTTC. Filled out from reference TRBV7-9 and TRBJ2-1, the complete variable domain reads DTGVSQNPRHKITKRGQNVTFRCDPISEHNRLYWYRQTLGQGPEFLTYFQNEAQLEKSRLLSDRFSAERPKGSFSTLEIQRTEQGDSAMYLCASSPRLRDYLYNEQFFGPGTRLTVL.

Here the CDR3 DNA reads TGTGCCAGCAGTCCCGGGTCAAGGGCCACCGAGCAGTACTTC. It is translated as CASSPGSRATEQYF. This chain connects TRBV6-5 to TRBJ2-5; no firm D call. The J call is in doubt because the DNA end fits TRBJ2-7 better. In germline, CDR1 is MNHEY, CDR2 SVGAGI. The CDR3 length is 14 residues.

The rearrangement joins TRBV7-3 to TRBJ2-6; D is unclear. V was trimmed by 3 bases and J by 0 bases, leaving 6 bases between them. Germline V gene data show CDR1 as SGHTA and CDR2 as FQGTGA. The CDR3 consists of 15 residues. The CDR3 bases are TGTGCCAGCAGCTTGGTCCTCTCTGGGGCCAACGTCCTGACTTTC. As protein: CASSLVLSGANVLTF.

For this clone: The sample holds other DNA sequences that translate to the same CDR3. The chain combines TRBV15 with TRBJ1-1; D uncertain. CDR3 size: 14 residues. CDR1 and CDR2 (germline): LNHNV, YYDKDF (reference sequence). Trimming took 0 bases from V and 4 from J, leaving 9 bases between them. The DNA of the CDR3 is TGTGCCACCAGCAGAGATCGAGGGAGCACTGAAGCTTTCTTT. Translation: CATSRDRGSTEAFF.

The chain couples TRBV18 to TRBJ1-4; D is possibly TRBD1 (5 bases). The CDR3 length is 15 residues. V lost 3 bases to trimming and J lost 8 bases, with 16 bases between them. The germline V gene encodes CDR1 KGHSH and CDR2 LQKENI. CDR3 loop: CASSPPGPVWEKLFF. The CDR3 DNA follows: TGTGCCAGCTCACCCCCGGGACCCGTGTGGGAAAAACTGTTTTTT.

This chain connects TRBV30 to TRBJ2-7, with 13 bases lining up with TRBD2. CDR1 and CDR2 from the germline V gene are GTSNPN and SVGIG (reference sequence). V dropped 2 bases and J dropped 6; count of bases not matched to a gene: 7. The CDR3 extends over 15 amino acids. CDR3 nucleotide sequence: TGTGCCTGGAGTCAACTAGCGGGGGGGGCTGGCGAGCAGTACTTC. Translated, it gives CAWSQLAGGAGEQYF.

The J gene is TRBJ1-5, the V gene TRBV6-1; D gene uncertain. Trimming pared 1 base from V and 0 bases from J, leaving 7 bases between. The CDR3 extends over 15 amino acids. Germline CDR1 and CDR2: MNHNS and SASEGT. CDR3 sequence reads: CASSEGDASNQPQHF. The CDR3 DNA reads TGTGCCAGCAGTGAAGGTGACGCTAGCAATCAGCCCCAGCATTTT.

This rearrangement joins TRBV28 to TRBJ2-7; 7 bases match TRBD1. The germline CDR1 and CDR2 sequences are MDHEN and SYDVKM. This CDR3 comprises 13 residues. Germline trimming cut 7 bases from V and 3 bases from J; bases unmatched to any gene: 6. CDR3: CASTRGGNYEQYF. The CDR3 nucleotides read TGTGCCAGCACTAGAGGGGGCAACTACGAGCAGTACTTC.

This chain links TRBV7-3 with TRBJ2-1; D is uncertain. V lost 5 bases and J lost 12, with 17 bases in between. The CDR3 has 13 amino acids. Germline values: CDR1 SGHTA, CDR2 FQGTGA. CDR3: CASSGVEAMPQFF. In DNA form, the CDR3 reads TGTGCCAGCAGCGGGGTTGAGGCGATGCCGCAGTTCTTC. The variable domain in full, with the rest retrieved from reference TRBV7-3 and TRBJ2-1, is GAGVSQTPSNKVTEKGKYVELRCDPISGHTALYWYRQSLGQGPEFLIYFQGTGAADDSGLPNDRFFAVRPEGSVSTLKIQRTERGDSAVYLCASSGVEAMPQFFGPGTRLTVL.

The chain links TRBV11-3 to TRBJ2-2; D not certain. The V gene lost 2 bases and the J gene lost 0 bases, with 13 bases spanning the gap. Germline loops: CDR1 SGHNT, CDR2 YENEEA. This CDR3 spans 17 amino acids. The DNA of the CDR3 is TGTGCCAGCAGCTTATTGTGGGATACCCCGAACACCGGGGAGCTGTTTTTT. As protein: CASSLLWDTPNTGELFF.

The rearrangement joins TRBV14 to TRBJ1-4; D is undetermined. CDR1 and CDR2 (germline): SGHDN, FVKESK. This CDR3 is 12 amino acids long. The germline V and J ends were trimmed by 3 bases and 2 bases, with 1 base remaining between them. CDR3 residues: CASSHTNEKLFF. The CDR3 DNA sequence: TGTGCCAGCAGCCACACTAATGAAAAACTGTTTTTT.